The TCR beta chain described here comes from a study of beta chain features in type 1 diabetes. This clone has a handful of counts. What it recognizes is unknown. Since all of the isolated RNA was reverse transcribed, expressed TCRB transcripts were what got sequenced. Clones were read by immunoSEQ multiplex PCR, and TCRdb kept only the in-frame ones, dropping some. The sample includes around 110,000 clones, 15% to 20% of them seen just once. General study results and limits: Among patients with Type 1 diabetes, TCRB CDR3s were moderately but significantly shorter in every one of the four CD4+ subsets.

The CDR3 loop spans 18 amino acids. The ends lost 0 bases at V and 0 bases at J; junction bases unmatched: 4. CDR1 and CDR2 (germline): SGHRS, YFSETQ. The V and J genes are TRBV5-1 and TRBJ2-1; 12 positions agree with TRBD2. The clonotype was recovered from a man between 25 and 39 years old with type 1 diabetes. Input material: central memory CD4+ T cells from blood. CDR3 nucleotides: TGCGCCAGCAGCTTGGGACTAGCGGGGGCCGGCTCCTACAATGAGCAGTTCTTC. It encodes CASSLGLAGAGSYNEQFF.